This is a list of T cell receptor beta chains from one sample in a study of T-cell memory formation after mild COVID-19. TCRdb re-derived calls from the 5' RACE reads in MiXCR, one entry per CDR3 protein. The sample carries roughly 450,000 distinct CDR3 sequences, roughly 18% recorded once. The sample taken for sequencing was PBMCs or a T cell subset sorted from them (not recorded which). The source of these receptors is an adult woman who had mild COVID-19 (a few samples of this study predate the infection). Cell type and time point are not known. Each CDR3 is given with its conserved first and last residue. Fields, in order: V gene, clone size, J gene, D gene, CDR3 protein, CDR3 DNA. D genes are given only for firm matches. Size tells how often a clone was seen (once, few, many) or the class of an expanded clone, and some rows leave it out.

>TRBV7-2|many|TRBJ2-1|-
CASSSQRLTYNEQFF
TGTGCCAGCAGCTCCCAGCGGCTGACCTACAATGAGCAGTTCTTC
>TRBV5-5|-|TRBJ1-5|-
CASSLVGTPSNQPQHF
TGTGCCAGCAGCTTGGTCGGGACACCGAGCAATCAGCCCCAGCATTTT
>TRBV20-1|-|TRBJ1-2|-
CSARDGVGYTF
TGCAGTGCTAGAGATGGGGTTGGCTACACCTTC
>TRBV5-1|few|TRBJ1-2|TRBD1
CASSLDPFPGQGIYGYTF
TGCGCCAGCAGCCTGGACCCCTTTCCGGGACAGGGCATCTATGGCTACACCTTC
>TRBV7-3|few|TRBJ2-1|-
CASSPDVPFTHNEQFF
TGTGCCAGCAGCCCCGACGTTCCCTTTACCCACAATGAGCAGTTCTTC
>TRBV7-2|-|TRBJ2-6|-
CASSLWESGANVLTF
TGTGCCAGCAGCCTTTGGGAGTCTGGGGCCAACGTCCTGACTTTC
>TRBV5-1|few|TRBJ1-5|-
CASSLKTGDQPQHF
TGCGCCAGCAGCCTCAAGACGGGTGATCAGCCCCAGCATTTT
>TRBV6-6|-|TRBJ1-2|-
CASSYLTSPGTARGYTF
TGTGCCAGCAGTTACTTGACTTCCCCCGGGACGGCGAGAGGCTACACCTTC
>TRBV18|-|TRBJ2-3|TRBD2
CASRISGGARTDTQYF
TGTGCCAGCCGGATCAGCGGGGGTGCCCGCACAGATACGCAGTATTTT
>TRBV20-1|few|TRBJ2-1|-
CSARDWGGGQRNEQFF
TGCAGTGCTAGAGATTGGGGCGGAGGCCAGCGGAATGAGCAGTTCTTC
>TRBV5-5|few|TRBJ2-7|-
CASSSGGESSYEQYF
TGTGCCAGCAGCTCGGGTGGGGAGAGCTCCTACGAGCAGTACTTC
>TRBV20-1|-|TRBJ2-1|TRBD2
CSVTPEGSGIYNEQFF
TGCAGTGTGACGCCCGAAGGTAGCGGGATCTACAATGAGCAGTTCTTC
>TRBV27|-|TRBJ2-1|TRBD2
CASSLRTSGSNNEQFF
TGTGCCAGCAGTCTCCGGACTAGCGGCAGTAACAATGAGCAGTTCTTC
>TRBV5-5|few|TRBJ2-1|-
CASSLDGVPYNEQFF
TGTGCCAGCAGCTTGGACGGAGTCCCCTACAATGAGCAGTTCTTC
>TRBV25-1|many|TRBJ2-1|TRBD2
CASTSGGSPYNEQFF
TGTGCCAGCACCTCCGGCGGGAGCCCCTACAATGAGCAGTTCTTC
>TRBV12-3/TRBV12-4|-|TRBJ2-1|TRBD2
CASSFRTSVSNEQFF
TGTGCCAGCAGTTTCAGGACTAGCGTAAGCAATGAGCAGTTCTTC
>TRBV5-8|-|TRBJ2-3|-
CASSFKGASTDTQYF
TGTGCCAGCAGCTTTAAAGGGGCAAGCACAGATACGCAGTATTTT
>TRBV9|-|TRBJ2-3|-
CASSPWDLPDTQYF
TGTGCCAGCAGCCCATGGGACTTACCAGATACGCAGTATTTT
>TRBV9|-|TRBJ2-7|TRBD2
CASSPTSGVTYEQYF
TGTGCCAGCAGCCCCACTAGCGGGGTTACCTACGAGCAGTACTTC
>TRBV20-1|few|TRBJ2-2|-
CSASGAAPDTGELFF
TGCAGTGCTAGCGGGGCGGCCCCCGACACCGGGGAGCTGTTTTTT
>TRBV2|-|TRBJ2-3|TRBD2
CASSPTSGRPPDTQYF
TGTGCCAGCAGCCCGACTAGCGGGAGGCCCCCAGATACGCAGTATTTT
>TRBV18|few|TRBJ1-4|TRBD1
CASSSDRGEKLFF
TGTGCCAGCTCATCGGACAGGGGTGAAAAACTGTTTTTT